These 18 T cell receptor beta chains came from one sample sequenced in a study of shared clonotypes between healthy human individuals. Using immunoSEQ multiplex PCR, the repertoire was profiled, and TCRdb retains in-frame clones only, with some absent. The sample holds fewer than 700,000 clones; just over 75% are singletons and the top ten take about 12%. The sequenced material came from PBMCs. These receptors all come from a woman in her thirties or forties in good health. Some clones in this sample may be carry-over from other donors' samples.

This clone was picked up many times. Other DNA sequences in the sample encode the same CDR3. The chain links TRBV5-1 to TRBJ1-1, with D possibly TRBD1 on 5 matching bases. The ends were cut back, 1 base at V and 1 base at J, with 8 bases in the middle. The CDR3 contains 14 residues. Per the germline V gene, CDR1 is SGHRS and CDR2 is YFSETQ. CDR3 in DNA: TGCGCCAGCAGCTTGTCGGGGGGGAACACTGAAGCTTTCTTT. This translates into CASSLSGGNTEAFF.

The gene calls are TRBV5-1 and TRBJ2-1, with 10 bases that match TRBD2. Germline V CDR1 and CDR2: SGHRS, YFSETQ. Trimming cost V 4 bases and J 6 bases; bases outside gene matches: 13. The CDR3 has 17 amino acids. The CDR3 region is CASSLGPGLAGVNEQFF. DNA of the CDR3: TGCGCCAGCAGCCTGGGGCCCGGGCTAGCGGGAGTCAATGAGCAGTTCTTC.

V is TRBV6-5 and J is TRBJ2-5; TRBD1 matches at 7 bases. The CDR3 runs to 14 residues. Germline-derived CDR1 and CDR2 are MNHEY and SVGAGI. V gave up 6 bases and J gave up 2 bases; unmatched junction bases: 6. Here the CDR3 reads CASRRQGSQETQYF. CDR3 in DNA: TGTGCCAGCAGAAGACAGGGCTCACAAGAGACCCAGTACTTC.

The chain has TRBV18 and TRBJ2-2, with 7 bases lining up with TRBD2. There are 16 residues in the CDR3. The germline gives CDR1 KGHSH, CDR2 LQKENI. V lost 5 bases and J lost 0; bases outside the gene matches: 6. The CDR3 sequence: CASSSGAGSNTGELFF. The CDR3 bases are TGTGCCAGCTCATCGGGAGCGGGATCGAACACCGGGGAGCTGTTTTTT.

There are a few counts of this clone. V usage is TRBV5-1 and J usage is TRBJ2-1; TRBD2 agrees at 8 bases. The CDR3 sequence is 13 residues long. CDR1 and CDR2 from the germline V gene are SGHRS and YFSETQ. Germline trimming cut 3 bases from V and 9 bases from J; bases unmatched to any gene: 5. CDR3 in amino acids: CASSSDSGVEQFF. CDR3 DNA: TGCGCCAGCAGCTCGGATAGCGGGGTTGAGCAGTTCTTC.

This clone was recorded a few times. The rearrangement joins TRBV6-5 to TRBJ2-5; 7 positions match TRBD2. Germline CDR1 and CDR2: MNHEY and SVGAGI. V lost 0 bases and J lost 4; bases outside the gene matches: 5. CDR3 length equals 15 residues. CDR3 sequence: CASSYSATSRETQYF. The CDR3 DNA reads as TGTGCCAGCAGTTACTCCGCGACTAGCAGAGAGACCCAGTACTTC.

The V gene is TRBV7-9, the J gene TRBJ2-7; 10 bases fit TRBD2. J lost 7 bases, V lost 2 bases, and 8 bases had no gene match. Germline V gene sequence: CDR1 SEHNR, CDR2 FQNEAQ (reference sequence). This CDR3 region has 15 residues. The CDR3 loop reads CASSLSGLAGDEQYF. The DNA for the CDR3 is TGTGCCAGCAGCTTATCGGGTCTAGCGGGAGATGAGCAGTACTTC. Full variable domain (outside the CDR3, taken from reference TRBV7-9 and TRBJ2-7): DTGVSQNPRHKITKRGQNVTFRCDPISEHNRLYWYRQTLGQGPEFLTYFQNEAQLEKSRLLSDRFSAERPKGSFSTLEIQRTEQGDSAMYLCASSLSGLAGDEQYFGPGTRLTVT.

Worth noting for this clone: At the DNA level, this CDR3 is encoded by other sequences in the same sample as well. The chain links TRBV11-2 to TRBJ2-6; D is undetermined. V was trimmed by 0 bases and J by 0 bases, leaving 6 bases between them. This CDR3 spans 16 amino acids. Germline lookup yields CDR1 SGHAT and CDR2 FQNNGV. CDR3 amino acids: CASSLEGSSGANVLTF. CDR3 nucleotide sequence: TGTGCCAGCAGCTTAGAGGGTTCCTCTGGGGCCAACGTCCTGACTTTC.

CDR3 DNA: TGTGCCAGCAACTTAGAAAAGGACAGGGGGCGTCAGCCCCAGCATTTT. Translating gives CASNLEKDRGRQPQHF. This chain connects TRBV28 to TRBJ1-5; 11 bases align to TRBD1. This CDR3 contains 16 residues. Germline trimming cut 7 bases from V and 6 bases from J; bases unmatched to any gene: 11. Germline V gene sequence: CDR1 MDHEN, CDR2 SYDVKM.

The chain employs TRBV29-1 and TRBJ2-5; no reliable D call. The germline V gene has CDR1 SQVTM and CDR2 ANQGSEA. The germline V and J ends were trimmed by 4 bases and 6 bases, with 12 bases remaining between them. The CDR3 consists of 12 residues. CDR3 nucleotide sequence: TGCAGCGTTGGCCTGCTTGCTCAGACCCAGTACTTC. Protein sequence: CSVGLLAQTQYF.

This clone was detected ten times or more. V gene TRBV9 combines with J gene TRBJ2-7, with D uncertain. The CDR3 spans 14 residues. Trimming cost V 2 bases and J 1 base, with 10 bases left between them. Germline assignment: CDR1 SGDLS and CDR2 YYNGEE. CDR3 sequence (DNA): TGTGCCAGCAGCGTTCGTTATGAGTCCTACGAGCAGTACTTC. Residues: CASSVRYESYEQYF.

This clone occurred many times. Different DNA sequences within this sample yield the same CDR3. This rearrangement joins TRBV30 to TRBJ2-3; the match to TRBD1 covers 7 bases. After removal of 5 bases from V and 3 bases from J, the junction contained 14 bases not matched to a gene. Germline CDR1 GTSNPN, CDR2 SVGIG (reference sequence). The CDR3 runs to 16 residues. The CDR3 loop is CAWGTGEGASTDTQYF. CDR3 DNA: TGTGCCTGGGGGACCGGAGAGGGGGCTTCAACAGATACGCAGTATTTT. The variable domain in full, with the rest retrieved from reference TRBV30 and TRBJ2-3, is SQTIHQWPATLVQPVGSPLSLECTVEGTSNPNLYWYRQAAGRGLQLLFYSVGIGQISSEVPQNLSASRPQDRQFILSSKKLLLSDSGFYLCAWGTGEGASTDTQYFGPGTRLTVL.

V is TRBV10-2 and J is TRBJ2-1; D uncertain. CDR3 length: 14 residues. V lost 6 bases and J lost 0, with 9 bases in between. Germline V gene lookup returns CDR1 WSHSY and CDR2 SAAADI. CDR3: CASRGSSSYNEQFF. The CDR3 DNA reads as TGCGCCAGCAGAGGCAGTAGCTCCTACAATGAGCAGTTCTTC.

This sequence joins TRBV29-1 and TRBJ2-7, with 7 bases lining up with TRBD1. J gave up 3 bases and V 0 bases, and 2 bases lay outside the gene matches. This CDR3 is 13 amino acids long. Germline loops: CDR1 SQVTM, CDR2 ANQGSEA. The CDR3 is CSVEDGTVYEQYF. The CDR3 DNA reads TGCAGCGTTGAAGACGGGACAGTCTACGAGCAGTACTTC.

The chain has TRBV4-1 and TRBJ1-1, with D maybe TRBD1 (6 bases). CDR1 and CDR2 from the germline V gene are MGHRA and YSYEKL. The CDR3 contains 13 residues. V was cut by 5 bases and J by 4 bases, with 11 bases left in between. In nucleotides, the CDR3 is TGCGCCAGCAGCTACAGGGACACCACTGAAGCTTTCTTT. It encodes CASSYRDTTEAFF.

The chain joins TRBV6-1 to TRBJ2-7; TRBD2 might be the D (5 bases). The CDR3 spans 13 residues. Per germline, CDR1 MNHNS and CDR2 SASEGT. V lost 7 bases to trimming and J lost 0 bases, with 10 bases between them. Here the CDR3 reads CASTGGSSYEQYF. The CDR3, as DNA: TGTGCCAGCACAGGAGGAAGCTCCTACGAGCAGTACTTC.

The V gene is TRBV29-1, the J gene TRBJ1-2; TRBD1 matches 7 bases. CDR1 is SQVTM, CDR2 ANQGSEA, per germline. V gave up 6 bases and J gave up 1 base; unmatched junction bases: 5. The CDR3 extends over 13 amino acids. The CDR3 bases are TGCAGCGTCCCGCGGGACAGTAACTATGGCTACACCTTC. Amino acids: CSVPRDSNYGYTF.

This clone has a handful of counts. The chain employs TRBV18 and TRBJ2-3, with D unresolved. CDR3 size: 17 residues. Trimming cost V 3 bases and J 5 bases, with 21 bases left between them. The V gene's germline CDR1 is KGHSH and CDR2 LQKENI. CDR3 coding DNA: TGTGCCAGCTCACCCACCATTCCTAGGACCTTAGGAGATACGCAGTATTTT. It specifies CASSPTIPRTLGDTQYF.